What follows are 3 T cell receptor beta chains derived from one specimen sequenced in a study of graft-versus-host responses after intestinal transplantation. Antigen specificity for these receptors is unknown. Assay used: immunoSEQ multiplex PCR; TCRdb lists only in-frame clones, some missing. The sample shows roughly 100,000 clones, about 88% of them seen only once. The sequences come from unstimulated CD4+ T cells sorted from spleen or lymph node cells, collected before intestinal transplant. These TCRs come from a human donor who received an intestinal transplant.

This clone has more than one count but fewer than ten. The genes are TRBV7-9 and TRBJ2-3; the D is unclear. From germline, CDR1 is SEHNR and CDR2 FQNEAQ (reference sequence). Trimming pared 2 bases from V and 4 bases from J, leaving 7 bases between. The CDR3 runs 13 residues. CDR3 nucleotide sequence: TGTGCCAGCAGCTTAACCCGGGCAGATACGCAGTATTTT. Amino acids: CASSLTRADTQYF.

The CDR3 region is CASSLDRSSGANVLTF. DNA for the CDR3: TGTGCCAGCAGCTTAGATCGTAGTTCCGGGGCCAACGTCCTGACTTTC. This chain links TRBV11-2 with TRBJ2-6; no firm D call. The ends were cut back, 0 bases at V and 4 bases at J, with 10 bases in the middle. CDR1 SGHAT and CDR2 FQNNGV come from the germline V gene. This CDR3 comprises 16 residues.

This chain uses TRBV6-1 with TRBJ1-5; TRBD1 might be the D (5 bases). The CDR3 spans 15 residues. CDR1 is MNHNS, CDR2 SASEGT, per germline. The ends were cut back, 6 bases at V and 2 bases at J, with 14 bases in the middle. The CDR3, as DNA: TGTGCCAGCAGGCCACAGGCCGGCGGCAATCAGCCCCAGCATTTT. Amino acid sequence: CASRPQAGGNQPQHF.